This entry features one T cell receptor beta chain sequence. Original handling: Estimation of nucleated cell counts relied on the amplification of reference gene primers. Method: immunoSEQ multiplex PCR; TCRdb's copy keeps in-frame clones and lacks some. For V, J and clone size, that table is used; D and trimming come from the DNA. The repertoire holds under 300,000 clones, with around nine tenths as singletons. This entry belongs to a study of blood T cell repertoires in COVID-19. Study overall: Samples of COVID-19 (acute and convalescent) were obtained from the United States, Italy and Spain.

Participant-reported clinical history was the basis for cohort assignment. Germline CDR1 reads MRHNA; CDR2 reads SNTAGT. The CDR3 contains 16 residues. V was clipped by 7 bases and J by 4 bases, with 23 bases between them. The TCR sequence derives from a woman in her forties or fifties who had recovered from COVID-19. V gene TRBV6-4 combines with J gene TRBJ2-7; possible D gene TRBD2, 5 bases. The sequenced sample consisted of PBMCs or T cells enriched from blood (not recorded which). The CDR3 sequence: CASIALRAVHYYEQYF. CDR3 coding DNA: TGTGCCAGCATAGCGTTAAGGGCGGTCCATTATTACGAGCAGTACTTC.